This T cell receptor beta chain was sequenced during a study of blood T cell repertoires in COVID-19. Looking at the study overall: Samples of COVID-19 (acute and convalescent) were obtained from the United States, Italy and Spain. Nucleic acid was either cDNA or gDNA, and it came from T cells, B-cell-depleted T cells, or PBMCs.

Original processing notes: Using reference gene primer amplification, nucleated cell counts were estimated. Data came from immunoSEQ multiplex PCR; TCRdb stores just in-frame clones and leaves some out. V, J and clone size are those of that table, while D and trimming were read from the DNA. The data contain over 25,000 clones, around 90% of them singletons. V was shortened by 1 base and J by 0 bases, with 8 bases between the two germline ends. The CDR3 covers 15 residues. The germline V gene has CDR1 SGHTA and CDR2 FQGNSA. The V gene is TRBV7-2, the J gene TRBJ2-3; D gene unclear. The TCR comes from a human donor in a cohort sampled during active COVID-19. The donor label of this sample is uncertain. Sequencing was performed on peripheral blood. This CDR3 is CASSLDRSSTDTQYF. In DNA, the CDR3 is TGTGCCAGCAGCTTAGACAGATCTAGCACAGATACGCAGTATTTT.